These 5 T cell receptor beta chains were all obtained from the same sample, sequenced in a study of blood T cell repertoires in COVID-19. Assay: immunoSEQ multiplex PCR; the TCRdb copy retains only in-frame clones and omits some. This sample yields 110,000 to 150,000 clones, of which 80% to 90% are seen a single time; 1.7% belongs to the top ten. The source material was peripheral blood. The receptors were gathered from a woman in her forties or fifties with acute or convalescent COVID-19.

This rearrangement joins TRBV9 to TRBJ2-3; maybe TRBD1 (5 bases). The CDR3 runs 16 residues. Per germline, CDR1 SGDLS and CDR2 YYNGEE. V lost 0 bases and J 0 bases, leaving 11 bases between the germline ends. This chain's CDR3 is CASSVGGTLSTDTQYF. The CDR3 DNA follows: TGTGCCAGCAGCGTAGGGGGCACCCTAAGCACAGATACGCAGTATTTT.

V is TRBV7-3 and J is TRBJ1-4; possibly TRBD1 for D (5 bases). The CDR3 length is 13 residues. Trimming removed 5 bases at V and 8 bases at J, with 12 bases between. CDR1 is SGHTA, CDR2 FQGTGA, per germline. The CDR3 coding sequence is TGTGCCAGCAGCCCACAACGGGGGGAAAAACTGTTTTTT. It encodes CASSPQRGEKLFF.

CDR3 region: CASSLQGATNEQFF. For the CDR3, the DNA is TGTGCCAGCAGCTTGCAGGGGGCGACGAATGAGCAGTTCTTC. This chain joins TRBV7-9 and TRBJ2-1, with 8 bases matching TRBD1. CDR3 length: 14 amino acids. In germline, CDR1 is SEHNR, CDR2 FQNEAQ (reference sequence). V lost 3 bases to trimming and J lost 7 bases; unmatched junction nucleotides: 5.

This clone was seen just once. The chain carries TRBV15 and TRBJ2-6; no clear D. The germline CDR1 and CDR2 sequences are LNHNV and YYDKDF (reference sequence). The V end lost 3 bases, the J end lost 4 bases, and 7 bases lay between the germline ends. The CDR3 extends over 14 amino acids. The CDR3 DNA reads TGTGCCACCAGCAGGTTTCAAGGGGCCAACGTCCTGACTTTC. It encodes CATSRFQGANVLTF.

The chain carries TRBV28 and TRBJ1-2; D is undetermined. The CDR3 extends over 14 amino acids. The germline CDR1 and CDR2 sequences are MDHEN and SYDVKM. V was trimmed by 2 bases and J by 4 bases, leaving 11 bases between them. The CDR3 bases are TGTGCCAGCAGTTTAAAGAAGAGATCCTATGGCTACACCTTC. This translates into CASSLKKRSYGYTF.